This T cell receptor (beta chain) was recorded in a study of spatial heterogeneity in lung cancer (dated by TCRdb to the late 2010s). Regarding the research as a whole: Beta-chain transcripts were consistently detected in greater numbers than alpha-chain transcripts, which likely reflects a higher abundance of beta-chain transcripts. Both alpha and beta chains were TCR-sequenced in samples taken at surgery, namely 220 tumor regions, around 61 matched nontumor lung samples and around 53 PBMC samples. TCR repertoire features were related to nonsynonymous mutation counts determined by whole-exome sequencing of tumor tissue. In the raw uncorrected reads, each unique combination of TCR and UMI appeared more than ten times on average. In non-small cell lung cancer, the study quantitatively compared TCR alpha and beta repertoires across several tumor regions, matched nontumor lung, and blood.

The sample's time point, from its label and the paper: sample taken at primary tumor resection. For TCR sequencing, whole RNA was extracted from tumor and nontumor lung tissue, or from cryopreserved PBMC samples, and no cell sorting was done. Donors were some 67 patients with early-stage, untreated non-small cell lung cancer from the lung TRACERx cohort. Patients were selected for TCR sequencing only if sufficient RNA was available from at least two tumor regions. Libraries were prepared through 5' RACE. These reads were obtained on a NextSeq 500. To allow correction of PCR and sequencing errors, the TCR library protocol tagged every TCR cDNA molecule with a unique molecular identifier. In the authors' own workflow: TCR identification, UMI-based error correction and CDR3 extraction were performed with Decombinator tools. TCRs above a frequency of 2 per 1,000, corresponding to the top 1% of the tumor frequency distribution, were defined as expanded. Each repertoire was subsampled 100 times to 5,000 TCRs, after which Renyi diversity was computed with the R vegan package. To build CDR3 similarity networks, amino acid triplet string-kernel similarity was used, and CDR3s were connected when their pairwise similarity was above 0.82. In-frame beta chains were kept once TCRdb had trimmed the public reads at Q25 with fastp and called clones with MiXCR. Every distinct CDR3 protein forms one entry, paired with its most common genes and DNA. The V and J calls shown here were made by TCRdb, not taken from the authors' results. The sample yields 10,000 to 12,000 distinct CDR3 sequences; 4.5% to 7% were counted once. Together, the top ten hold 27% of the sample.

The table lists this clonotype with many counts. Which antigen it targets is not known. It has no much larger one-base neighbor in the sample; base qualities were not kept. Study-level results and caveats: Confirming at a functional level the hypothesis that regional TCRs recognize regional mutations was considered to require additional single-cell paired TCR alpha and beta sequencing. Ubiquitous expanded tumor TCRs were detected in blood more often at tumor resection than at routine follow-up.

Counted from cysteine to phenylalanine, this CDR3 has 16 amino acids. CDR3 DNA only is kept here, 48 bases in frame from base 1. Trimming removed 0 bases from V and 6 bases from J, leaving 18 bases between the germline ends. Looking up the germline V gene yields CDR1 LGHNA and CDR2 YNFKEQ. The sequence derives from a male donor with early-stage non-small cell lung cancer. Recombination joined TRBV4-2 with TRBJ2-7; perhaps TRBD2 is the D gene, with 5 bases matching. Source: PBMCs, taken at surgery. The CDR3 region has the sequence CASSQDYGASGIEQYF. DNA sequence: TGTGCCAGCAGCCAAGATTATGGAGCGTCGGGGATCGAGCAGTACTTC.